This TCR beta chain was found in a study of blood T cell repertoires in COVID-19. Authors' data handling: Using reference gene primer amplification, nucleated cell counts were estimated. The repertoire was sequenced with immunoSEQ multiplex PCR; TCRdb's copy has only in-frame clones and lacks some. V and J calls and clone size follow that table, whereas D and trimming were derived from the DNA. This sample has about 70,000 clones, with about 83% found just once. Germline CDR1 LNHDA, CDR2 SQIVND (reference sequence). The trim removed 4 bases at V and 8 bases at J, leaving 7 bases unmatched. CDR3 length: 15 amino acids.

The source is a woman older than 75 with acute or convalescent COVID-19. The V call is TRBV19, the J call TRBJ1-5; 11 bases line up with TRBD1. The sample comprised peripheral blood. CDR3 in amino acids: CASSTGTGGIKPQHF. The CDR3 DNA reads TGTGCCAGTAGTACGGGGACAGGGGGTATAAAGCCCCAGCATTTT.